This T cell receptor (beta chain) was documented in a study of shared clonotypes between healthy human individuals (dated by TCRdb to 2018 to 2020). Concerning the study at large: The cohort included three men and a couple of women between 18 and 49 years of age. To increase sequencing depth and limit assay-specific biases, TCR repertoire library preparation and sequencing were carried out by different laboratories using diverse techniques. For each donor, CD4 naive and CD4 memory were each given three plates, CD8 naive was given two plates, and CD8 memory was given one plate. To estimate repertoire size and how much clonotype sharing occurs between individuals, the study deeply sequenced the blood TCR repertoires of about five healthy adults. Leukapheresis yielded between about 0.85 and 10 billion PBMCs per donor. Results the study describes overall, beyond this receptor: Naive subsets generally had larger estimated clonotype richness than memory subsets did. Because the study included only a small number of donors, the genetic and exposure-history diversity represented was limited. Roughly 5% of naive CD4, 3.5% of naive CD8, approximately 2% of memory CD4, and approximately 0.39% of memory CD8 clonotypes were shared across a few donors. Sampling was limited to blood, and TCR repertoires in tissue likely differ from TCR repertoires in blood. Incomplete sequencing was indicated by rarefaction of sorted-subset datasets, despite the large sequencing depth. Clonotypes shared by all four sorted-subset donors showed higher generation probabilities than non-shared clonotypes. Pairwise subsampling led to the expectation that sequencing depth would affect the degree of clonotype sharing among donors.

For this clone: Its cognate antigen has yet to be identified. Nothing much larger sits one base from this clone, and base qualities are not available.

Healthy HIV-negative adults with no recently reported acute infections or vaccinations were included as donors. Every donor was a Caucasian adult living in Nashville, Tennessee, USA. CD4+ T cells were enriched by magnetic negative selection; naive cells were then positively selected on CD45RA, and the negative fraction formed the memory subset. Blood was collected by leukapheresis, and PBMCs were isolated by Ficoll-Histopaque density gradient centrifugation and then cryopreserved in liquid nitrogen vapor phase. Purity and quantity of every magnetically sorted T cell population were checked by analytical flow cytometry. From each sorted fraction, genomic DNA was isolated and quantified by UV absorbance on a Nanodrop 2000c. Using the deep immunoSEQ assay, multiplex PCR amplified TCR CDR3 regions from genomic DNA. Extracted genomic DNA from each cell subset was distributed evenly across all wells of several immunoSEQ 96-well plates, and each plate was treated as a replicate. For sorted subsets, each replicate PCR was loaded with about 0.2 ug genomic DNA, equivalent to about 30,000 T cell genomes. The purified libraries were quantified using a Qubit 3.0 fluorometer, sized with a Bioanalyzer 2100, and then quantified again using the KAPA Library Quantification kit. Each immunoSEQ 96-well plate was sequenced on its own single-read 150-cycle Illumina NextSeq 550 flow cell. The authors' pipeline ran thus. Because only junctional sequences without quality scores were contained in the immunoSEQ output, filtering matching that applied to full-length reads could not be performed. Sequences were annotated with PyIR, a Python wrapper for IgBLAST v1.9, and V/J genes and CDR3 were assigned using IMGT germline references. Reads were filtered out if the reads had weak V/J assignments (E-value above 1e-6), no CDR3, stop codons, out-of-frame junctions, or ambiguous translated residues. V3J clonotypes were defined as sequences sharing the same inferred V gene, J gene, and CDR3 amino acid sequence. Percentage overlap between repertoires was computed as shared unique clonotypes divided by the size of the smaller repertoire. Repertoire richness was assessed with RTK rarefaction, the Chao1 estimator, and Recon v2.1 estimates of unobserved clonotypes. Generation probabilities were computed with OLGA for all TCRbeta clonotypes obtained by the gDNA method from several donors. Not all clones reach the TCRdb copy of this immuneACCESS table, which keeps in-frame sequences only. Checked studies attribute under half of the gap to unresolved V genes and leave the rest unexplained. V and J calls plus clone size are reproduced from that table; the DNA served to infer D and trimming. The sample records around 2.5 million clones, roughly 93% of which are singletons. The ten most abundant clones make up approximately 0.36% of the sample.

The CDR3 spans 13 residues, from the cysteine through the phenylalanine. Of all the DNA, just the CDR3 is kept, 39 bases in frame from base 1. V ends up 7 bases short and J 5 bases short, with an unmatched junction base count of 4. CDR1 and CDR2 were assigned from the germline V gene (reference sequence) as LNHDA and SQIVND. This sequence originates from a young man in good health. Some clones in this sample may be carry-over from other donors' samples. Here the chain combines TRBV19 and TRBJ2-7, with 11 bases in between that match TRBD1. Sequencing was performed on naive CD4+ T cells from PBMCs. Explained via the paper, the cell subset or site label denotes: CD45RA+ positively selected. The sequence in DNA is TGTGCCAGTACCTGGACAGGGGGCCACGAGCAGTACTTC. Translated, this is CASTWTGGHEQYF.